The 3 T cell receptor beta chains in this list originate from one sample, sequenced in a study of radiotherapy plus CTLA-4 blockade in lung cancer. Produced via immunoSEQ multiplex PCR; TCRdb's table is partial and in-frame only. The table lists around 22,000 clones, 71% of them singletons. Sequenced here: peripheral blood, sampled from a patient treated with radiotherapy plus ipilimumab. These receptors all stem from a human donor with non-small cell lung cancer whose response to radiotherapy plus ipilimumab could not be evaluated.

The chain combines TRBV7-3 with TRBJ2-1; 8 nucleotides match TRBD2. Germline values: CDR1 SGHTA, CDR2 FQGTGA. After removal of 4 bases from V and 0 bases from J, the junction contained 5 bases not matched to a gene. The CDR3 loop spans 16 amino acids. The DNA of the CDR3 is TGTGCCAGCAGCTCATTAGCGGGGAGCTCCTACAATGAGCAGTTCTTC. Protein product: CASSSLAGSSYNEQFF.

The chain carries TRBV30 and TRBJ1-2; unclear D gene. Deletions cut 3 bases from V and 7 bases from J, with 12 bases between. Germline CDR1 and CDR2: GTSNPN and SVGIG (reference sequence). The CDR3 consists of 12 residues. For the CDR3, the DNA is TGTGCCTGGAGAGTCGTCGGCGGTGGCTACACCTTC. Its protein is CAWRVVGGGYTF. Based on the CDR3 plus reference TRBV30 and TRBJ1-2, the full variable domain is SQTIHQWPATLVQPVGSPLSLECTVEGTSNPNLYWYRQAAGRGLQLLFYSVGIGQISSEVPQNLSASRPQDRQFILSSKKLLLSDSGFYLCAWRVVGGGYTFGSGTRLTVV.

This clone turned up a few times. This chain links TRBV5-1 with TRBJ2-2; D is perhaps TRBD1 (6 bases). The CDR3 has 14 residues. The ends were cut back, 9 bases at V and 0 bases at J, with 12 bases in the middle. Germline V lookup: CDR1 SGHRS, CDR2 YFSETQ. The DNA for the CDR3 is TGCGCCACCCAGGGGACCTCGAACACCGGGGAGCTGTTTTTT. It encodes CATQGTSNTGELFF.